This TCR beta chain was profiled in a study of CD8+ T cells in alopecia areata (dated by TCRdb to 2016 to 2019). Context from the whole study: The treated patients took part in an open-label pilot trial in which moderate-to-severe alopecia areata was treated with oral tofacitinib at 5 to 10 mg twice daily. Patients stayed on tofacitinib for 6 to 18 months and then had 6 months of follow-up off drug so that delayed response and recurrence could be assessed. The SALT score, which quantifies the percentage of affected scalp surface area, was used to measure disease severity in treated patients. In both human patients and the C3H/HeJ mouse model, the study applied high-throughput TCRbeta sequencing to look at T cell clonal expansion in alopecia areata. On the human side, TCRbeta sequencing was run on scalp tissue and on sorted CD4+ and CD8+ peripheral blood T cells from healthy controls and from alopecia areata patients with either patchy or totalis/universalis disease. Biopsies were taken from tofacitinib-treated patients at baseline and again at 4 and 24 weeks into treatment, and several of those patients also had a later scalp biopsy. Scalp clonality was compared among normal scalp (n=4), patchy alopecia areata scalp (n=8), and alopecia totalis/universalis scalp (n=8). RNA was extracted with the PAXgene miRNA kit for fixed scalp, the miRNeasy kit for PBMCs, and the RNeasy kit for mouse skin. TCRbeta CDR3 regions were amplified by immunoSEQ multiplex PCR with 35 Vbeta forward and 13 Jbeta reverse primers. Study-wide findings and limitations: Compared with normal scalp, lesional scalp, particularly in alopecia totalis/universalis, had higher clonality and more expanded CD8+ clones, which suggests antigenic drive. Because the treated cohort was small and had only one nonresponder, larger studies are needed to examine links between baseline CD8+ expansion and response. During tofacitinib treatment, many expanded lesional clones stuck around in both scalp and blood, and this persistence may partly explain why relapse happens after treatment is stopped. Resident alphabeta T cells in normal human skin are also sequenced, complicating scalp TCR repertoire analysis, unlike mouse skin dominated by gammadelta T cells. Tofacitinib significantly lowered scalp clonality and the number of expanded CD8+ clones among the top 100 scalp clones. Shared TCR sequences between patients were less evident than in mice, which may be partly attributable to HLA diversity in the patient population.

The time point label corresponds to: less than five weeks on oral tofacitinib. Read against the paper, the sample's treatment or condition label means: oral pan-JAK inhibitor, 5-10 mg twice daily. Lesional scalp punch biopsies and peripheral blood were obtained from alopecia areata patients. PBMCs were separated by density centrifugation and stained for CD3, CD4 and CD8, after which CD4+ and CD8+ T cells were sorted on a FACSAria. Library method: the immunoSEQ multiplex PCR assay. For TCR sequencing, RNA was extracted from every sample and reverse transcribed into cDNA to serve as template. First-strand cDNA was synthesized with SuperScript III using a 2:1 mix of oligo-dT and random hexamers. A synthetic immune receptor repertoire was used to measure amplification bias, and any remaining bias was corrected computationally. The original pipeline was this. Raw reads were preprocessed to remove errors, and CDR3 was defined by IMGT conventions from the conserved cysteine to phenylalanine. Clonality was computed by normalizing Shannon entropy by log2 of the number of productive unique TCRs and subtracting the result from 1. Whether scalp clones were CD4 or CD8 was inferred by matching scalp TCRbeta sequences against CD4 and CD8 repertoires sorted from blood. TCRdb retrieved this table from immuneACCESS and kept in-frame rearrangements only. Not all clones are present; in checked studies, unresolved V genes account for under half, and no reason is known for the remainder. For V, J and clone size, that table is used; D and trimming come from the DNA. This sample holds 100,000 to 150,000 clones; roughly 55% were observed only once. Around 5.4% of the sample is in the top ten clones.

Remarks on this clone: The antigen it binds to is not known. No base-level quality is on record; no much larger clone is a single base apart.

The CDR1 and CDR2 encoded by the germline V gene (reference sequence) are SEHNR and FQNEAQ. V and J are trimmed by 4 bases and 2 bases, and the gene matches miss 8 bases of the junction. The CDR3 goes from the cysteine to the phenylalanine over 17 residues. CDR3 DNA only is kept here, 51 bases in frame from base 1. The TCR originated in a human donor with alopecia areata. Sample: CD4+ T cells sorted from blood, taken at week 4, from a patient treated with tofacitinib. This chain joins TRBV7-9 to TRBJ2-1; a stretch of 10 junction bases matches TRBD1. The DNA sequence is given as TGTGCCAGCAGCTCCAAATCGGGACAGGGGCCCTACAATGAGCAGTTCTTC. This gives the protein CASSSKSGQGPYNEQFF.